Described below is a single T cell receptor (beta chain) sequence and its context. CDR1 and CDR2 (germline): LGHNT, FRNRAP. V was cut by 7 bases and J by 8 bases, with 14 bases left in between. The length of the CDR3 is 12 residues. These data come from a study of blood T cell repertoires in COVID-19. Source study methods: Estimated nucleated cell counts came from reference gene primer amplification. Profiled with immunoSEQ multiplex PCR; TCRdb holds only in-frame clones, not every one. From that table come the V and J calls and clone size; the DNA was used to work out D and trimming. Of approximately 260,000 clones detected, roughly 84% appear once; the ten largest clones hold under 8%.

The source of this sequence is a woman in her 50s who had been exposed to COVID-19. J is TRBJ1-2 and V is TRBV12-5; D might be TRBD1 (5 bases). The sample was PBMCs or T cells enriched from blood (not recorded which). This CDR3 reads CASARRGNGYTF. In DNA form, the CDR3 reads TGTGCTAGTGCCCGAAGGGGAAACGGCTACACCTTC.